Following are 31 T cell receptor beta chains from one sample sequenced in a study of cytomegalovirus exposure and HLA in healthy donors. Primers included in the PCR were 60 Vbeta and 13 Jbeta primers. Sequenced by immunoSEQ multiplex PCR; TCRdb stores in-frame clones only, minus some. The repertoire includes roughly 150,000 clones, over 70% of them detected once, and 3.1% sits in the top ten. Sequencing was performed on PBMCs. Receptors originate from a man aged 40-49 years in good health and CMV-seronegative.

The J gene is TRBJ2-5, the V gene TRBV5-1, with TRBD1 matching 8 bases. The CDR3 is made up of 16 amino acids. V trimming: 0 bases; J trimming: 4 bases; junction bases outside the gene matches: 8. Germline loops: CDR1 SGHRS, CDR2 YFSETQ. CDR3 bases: TGCGCCAGCAGCTTGGGGACAGGGCCAGCCGGAGAGACCCAGTACTTC. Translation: CASSLGTGPAGETQYF.

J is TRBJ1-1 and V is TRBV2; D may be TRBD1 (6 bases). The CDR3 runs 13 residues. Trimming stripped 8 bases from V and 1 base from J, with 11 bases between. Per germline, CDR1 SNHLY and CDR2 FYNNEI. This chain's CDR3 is CASEGQRNTEAFF. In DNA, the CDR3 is TGTGCCAGCGAAGGACAGAGGAACACTGAAGCTTTCTTT.

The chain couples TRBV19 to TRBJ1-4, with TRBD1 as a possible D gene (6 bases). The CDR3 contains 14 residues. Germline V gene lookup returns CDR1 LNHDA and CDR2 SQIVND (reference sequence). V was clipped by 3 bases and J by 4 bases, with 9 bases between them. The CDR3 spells CASSITQGNEKLFF. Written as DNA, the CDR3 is TGTGCCAGTAGTATTACACAGGGTAATGAAAAACTGTTTTTT. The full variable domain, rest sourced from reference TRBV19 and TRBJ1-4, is DGGITQSPKYLFRKEGQNVTLSCEQNLNHDAMYWYRQDPGQGLRLIYYSQIVNDFQKGDIAEGYSVSREKKESFPLTVTSAQKNPTAFYLCASSITQGNEKLFFGSGTQLSVL.

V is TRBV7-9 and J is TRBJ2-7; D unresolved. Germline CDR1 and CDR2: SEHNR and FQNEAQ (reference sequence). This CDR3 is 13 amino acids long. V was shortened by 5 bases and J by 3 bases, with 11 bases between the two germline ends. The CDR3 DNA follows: TGTGCCAGCAGCCCGAGATCTAGCTACGAGCAGTACTTC. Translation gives CASSPRSSYEQYF.

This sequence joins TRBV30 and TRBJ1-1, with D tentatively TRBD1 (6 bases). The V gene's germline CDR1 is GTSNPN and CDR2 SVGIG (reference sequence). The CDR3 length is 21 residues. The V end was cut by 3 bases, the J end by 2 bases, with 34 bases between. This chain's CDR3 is CAWRGPPTKQDRTGENTEAFF. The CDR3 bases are TGTGCCTGGAGAGGCCCCCCCACGAAACAAGACAGGACCGGTGAAAACACTGAAGCTTTCTTT.

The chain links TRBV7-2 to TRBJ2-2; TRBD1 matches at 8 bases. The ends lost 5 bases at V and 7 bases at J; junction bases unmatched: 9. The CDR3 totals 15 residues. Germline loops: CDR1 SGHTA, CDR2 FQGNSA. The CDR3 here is CASSLQGAGDGELFF. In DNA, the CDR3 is TGTGCCAGCAGCCTCCAGGGGGCCGGGGACGGGGAGCTGTTTTTT.

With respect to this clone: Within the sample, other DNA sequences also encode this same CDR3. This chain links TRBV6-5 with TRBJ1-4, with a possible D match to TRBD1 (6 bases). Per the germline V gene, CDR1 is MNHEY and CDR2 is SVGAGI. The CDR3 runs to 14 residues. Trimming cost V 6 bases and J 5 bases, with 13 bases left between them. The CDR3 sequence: CASSRTVLNEKLFF. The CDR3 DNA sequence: TGTGCCAGCAGCCGGACAGTCTTAAATGAAAAACTGTTTTTT.

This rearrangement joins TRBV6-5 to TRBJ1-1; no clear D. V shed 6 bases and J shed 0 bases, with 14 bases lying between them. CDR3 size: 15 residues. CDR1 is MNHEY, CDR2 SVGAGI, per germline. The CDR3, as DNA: TGTGCCAGCAGCAGAACCCCTCCCCTGAACACTGAAGCTTTCTTT. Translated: CASSRTPPLNTEAFF.

The CDR3 DNA sequence: TGCAGCGTCCTTAGGGGGGGGGCACCCTACGAGCAGTACTTC. Its protein is CSVLRGGAPYEQYF. This sequence joins TRBV29-1 and TRBJ2-5, with a weak D call TRBD2 (7 bases). The end of the DNA is better explained by TRBJ2-7, so the J call may be wrong. The CDR3 runs 14 residues. Germline CDR1 and CDR2: SQVTM and ANQGSEA.

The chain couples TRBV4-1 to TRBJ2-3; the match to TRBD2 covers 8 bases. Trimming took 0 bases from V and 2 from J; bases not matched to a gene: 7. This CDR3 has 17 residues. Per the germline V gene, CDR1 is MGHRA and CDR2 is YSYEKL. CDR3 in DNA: TGCGCCAGCAGCCAAGATCGGGGTAGCGGGGCCACAGATACGCAGTATTTT. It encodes CASSQDRGSGATDTQYF.

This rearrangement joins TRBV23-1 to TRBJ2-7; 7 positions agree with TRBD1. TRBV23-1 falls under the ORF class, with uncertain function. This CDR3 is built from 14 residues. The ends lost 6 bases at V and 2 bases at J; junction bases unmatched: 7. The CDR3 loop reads CASRGTAKPYEQYF. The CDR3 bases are TGCGCCAGCAGGGGGACAGCGAAACCCTACGAGCAGTACTTC.

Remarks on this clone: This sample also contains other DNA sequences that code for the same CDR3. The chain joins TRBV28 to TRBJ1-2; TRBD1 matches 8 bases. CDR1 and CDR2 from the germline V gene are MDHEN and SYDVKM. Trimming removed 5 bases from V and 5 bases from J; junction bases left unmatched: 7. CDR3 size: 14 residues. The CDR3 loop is CASSAGTGPYGYTF. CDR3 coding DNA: TGTGCCAGCAGTGCCGGGACAGGCCCATATGGCTACACCTTC.

The CDR3 protein is CASSWGGYEQYF. CDR3 DNA sequence: TGTGCCAGCAGCTGGGGGGGTTACGAGCAGTACTTC. J is TRBJ2-7 and V is TRBV11-3; 7 positions agree with TRBD2. The germline gives CDR1 SGHNT, CDR2 YENEEA. Trimming removed 4 bases from V and 4 bases from J; junction bases left unmatched: 1. The CDR3 has 12 amino acids. Supplemented by reference TRBV11-3 and TRBJ2-7, the full variable domain reads EAGVVQSPRYKIIEKKQPVAFWCNPISGHNTLYWYLQNLGQGPELLIRYENEEAVDDSQLPKDRFSAERLKGVDSTLKIQPAELGDSAVYLCASSWGGYEQYFGPGTRLTVT.

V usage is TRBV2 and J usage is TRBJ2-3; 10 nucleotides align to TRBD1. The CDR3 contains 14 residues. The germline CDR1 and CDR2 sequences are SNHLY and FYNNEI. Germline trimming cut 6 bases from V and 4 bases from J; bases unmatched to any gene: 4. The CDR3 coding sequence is TGTGCCAGCAGCCGGGACAGGGGTCCAGATACGCAGTATTTT. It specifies CASSRDRGPDTQYF.

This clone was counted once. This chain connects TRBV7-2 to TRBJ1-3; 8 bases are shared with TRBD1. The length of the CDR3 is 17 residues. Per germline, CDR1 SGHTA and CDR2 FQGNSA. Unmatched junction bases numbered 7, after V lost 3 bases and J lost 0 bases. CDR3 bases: TGTGCCAGCAGCTTTGCTGGGACAGGCTTCTCTGGAAACACCATATATTTT. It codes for CASSFAGTGFSGNTIYF.

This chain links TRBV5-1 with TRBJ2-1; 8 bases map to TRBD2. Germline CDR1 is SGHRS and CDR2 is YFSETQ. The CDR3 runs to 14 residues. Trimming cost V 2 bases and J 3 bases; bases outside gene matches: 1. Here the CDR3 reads CASSFSGVYNEQFF. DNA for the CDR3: TGCGCCAGCAGCTTTAGCGGGGTCTACAATGAGCAGTTCTTC.

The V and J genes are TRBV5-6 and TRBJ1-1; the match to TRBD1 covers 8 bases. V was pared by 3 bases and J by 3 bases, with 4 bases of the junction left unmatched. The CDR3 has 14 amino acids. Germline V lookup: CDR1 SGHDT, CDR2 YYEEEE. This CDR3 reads CASSYNRGDTEAFF. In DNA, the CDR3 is TGTGCCAGCAGCTATAACAGGGGGGACACTGAAGCTTTCTTT.

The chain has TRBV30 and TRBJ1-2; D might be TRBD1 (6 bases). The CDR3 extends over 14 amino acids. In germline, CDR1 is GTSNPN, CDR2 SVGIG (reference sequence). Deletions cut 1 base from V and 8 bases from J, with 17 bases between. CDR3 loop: CAWSGSGVGGGYTF. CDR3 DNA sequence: TGTGCCTGGAGTGGCTCAGGGGTGGGGGGGGGCTACACCTTC.

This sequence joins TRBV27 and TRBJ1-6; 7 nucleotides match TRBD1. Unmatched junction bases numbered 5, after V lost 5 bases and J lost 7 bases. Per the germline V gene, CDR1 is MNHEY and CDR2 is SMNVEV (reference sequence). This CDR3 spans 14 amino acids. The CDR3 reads CASSADRVNSPLHF. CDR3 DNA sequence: TGTGCCAGCAGTGCAGACAGGGTCAATTCACCCCTCCACTTT.

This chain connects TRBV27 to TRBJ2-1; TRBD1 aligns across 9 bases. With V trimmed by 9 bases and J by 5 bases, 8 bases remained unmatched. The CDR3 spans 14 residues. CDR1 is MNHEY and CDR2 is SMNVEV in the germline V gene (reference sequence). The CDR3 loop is CASKPGQGNNEQFF. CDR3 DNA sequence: TGTGCCAGTAAACCGGGACAGGGAAACAATGAGCAGTTCTTC.

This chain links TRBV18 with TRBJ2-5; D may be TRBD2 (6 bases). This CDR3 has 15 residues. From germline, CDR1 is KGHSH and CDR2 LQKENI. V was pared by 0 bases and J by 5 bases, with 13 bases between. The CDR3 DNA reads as TGTGCCAGCTCACCACCTATCCGGAGCGGGGAGACCCAGTACTTC. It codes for CASSPPIRSGETQYF. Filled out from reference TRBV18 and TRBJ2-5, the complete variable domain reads NAGVMQNPRHLVRRRGQEARLRCSPMKGHSHVYWYRQLPEEGLKFMVYLQKENIIDESGMPKERFSAEFPKEGPSILRIQQVVRGDSAAYFCASSPPIRSGETQYFGPGTRLLVL.

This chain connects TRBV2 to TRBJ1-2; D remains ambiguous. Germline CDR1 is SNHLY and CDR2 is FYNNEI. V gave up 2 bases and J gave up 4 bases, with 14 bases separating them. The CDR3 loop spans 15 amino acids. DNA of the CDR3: TGTGCCAGCAGTGAACAACGTCCCGAACTCTATGGCTACACCTTC. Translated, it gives CASSEQRPELYGYTF.

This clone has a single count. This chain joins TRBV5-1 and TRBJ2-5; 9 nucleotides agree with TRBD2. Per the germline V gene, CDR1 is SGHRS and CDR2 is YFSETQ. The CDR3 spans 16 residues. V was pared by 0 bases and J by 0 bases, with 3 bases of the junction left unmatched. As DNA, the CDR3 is TGCGCCAGCAGCTTGGCGCCTAGCGGGAACCAAGAGACCCAGTACTTC. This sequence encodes CASSLAPSGNQETQYF.

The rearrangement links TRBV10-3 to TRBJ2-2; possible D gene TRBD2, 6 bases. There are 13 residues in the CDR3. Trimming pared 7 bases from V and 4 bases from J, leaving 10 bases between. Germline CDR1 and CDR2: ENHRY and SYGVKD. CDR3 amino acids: CAITGLLTGELFF. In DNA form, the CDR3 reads TGTGCCATCACGGGACTCCTCACCGGGGAGCTGTTTTTT.

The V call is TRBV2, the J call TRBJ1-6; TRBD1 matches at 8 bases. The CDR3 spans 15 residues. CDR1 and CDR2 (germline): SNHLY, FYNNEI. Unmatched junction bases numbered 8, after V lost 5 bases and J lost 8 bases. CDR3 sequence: CASSPRRTGHSPLHF. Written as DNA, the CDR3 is TGTGCCAGCAGTCCCCGCCGGACAGGGCATTCACCCCTCCACTTT. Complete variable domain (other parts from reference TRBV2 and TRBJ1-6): EPEVTQTPSHQVTQMGQEVILRCVPISNHLYFYWYRQILGQKVEFLVSFYNNEISEKSEIFDDQFSVERPDGSNFTLKIRSTKLEDSAMYFCASSPRRTGHSPLHFGNGTRLTVT.

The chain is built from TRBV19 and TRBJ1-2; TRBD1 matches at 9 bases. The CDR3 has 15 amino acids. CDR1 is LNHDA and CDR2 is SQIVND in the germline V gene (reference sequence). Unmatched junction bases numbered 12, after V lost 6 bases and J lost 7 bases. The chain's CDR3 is CASSQQLGQGGGYTF. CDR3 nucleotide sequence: TGTGCCAGTAGCCAACAGCTGGGACAGGGTGGTGGCTACACCTTC.

In nucleotides, the CDR3 is TGTGCCAGCTCACCCATGAACACTGAAGCTTTCTTT. It specifies CASSPMNTEAFF. The V call is TRBV18, the J call TRBJ1-1; D is ambiguous. CDR1 is KGHSH, CDR2 LQKENI, per germline. Trimming removed 3 bases at V and 0 bases at J, with 2 bases between. This CDR3 contains 12 residues.

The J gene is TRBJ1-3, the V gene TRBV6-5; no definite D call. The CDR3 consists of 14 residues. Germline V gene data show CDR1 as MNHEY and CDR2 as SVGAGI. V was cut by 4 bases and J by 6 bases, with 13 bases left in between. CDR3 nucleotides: TGTGCCAGCAGTTCCCCGGCCAGCGCAAACACCATATATTTT. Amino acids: CASSSPASANTIYF.

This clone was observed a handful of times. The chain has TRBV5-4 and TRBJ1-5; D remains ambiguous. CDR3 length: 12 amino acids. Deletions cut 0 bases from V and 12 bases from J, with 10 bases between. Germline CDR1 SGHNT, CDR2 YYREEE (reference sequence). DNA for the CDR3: TGTGCCAGCAGCTTGGCCGGGTCTCACCAGCATTTT. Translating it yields CASSLAGSHQHF.

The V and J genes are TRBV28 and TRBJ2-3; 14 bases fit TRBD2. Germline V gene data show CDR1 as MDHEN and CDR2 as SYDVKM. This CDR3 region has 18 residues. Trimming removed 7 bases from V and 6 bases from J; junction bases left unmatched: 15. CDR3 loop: CASNFAPGTSGSDDTQYF. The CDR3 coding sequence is TGTGCCAGCAACTTCGCCCCCGGGACTAGCGGGAGTGACGATACGCAGTATTTT.

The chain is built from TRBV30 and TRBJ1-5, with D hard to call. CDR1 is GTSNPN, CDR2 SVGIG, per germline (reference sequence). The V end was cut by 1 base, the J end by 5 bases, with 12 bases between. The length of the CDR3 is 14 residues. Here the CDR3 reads CAWSGDWRDQPQHF. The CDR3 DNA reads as TGTGCCTGGAGTGGAGACTGGCGGGATCAGCCCCAGCATTTT.